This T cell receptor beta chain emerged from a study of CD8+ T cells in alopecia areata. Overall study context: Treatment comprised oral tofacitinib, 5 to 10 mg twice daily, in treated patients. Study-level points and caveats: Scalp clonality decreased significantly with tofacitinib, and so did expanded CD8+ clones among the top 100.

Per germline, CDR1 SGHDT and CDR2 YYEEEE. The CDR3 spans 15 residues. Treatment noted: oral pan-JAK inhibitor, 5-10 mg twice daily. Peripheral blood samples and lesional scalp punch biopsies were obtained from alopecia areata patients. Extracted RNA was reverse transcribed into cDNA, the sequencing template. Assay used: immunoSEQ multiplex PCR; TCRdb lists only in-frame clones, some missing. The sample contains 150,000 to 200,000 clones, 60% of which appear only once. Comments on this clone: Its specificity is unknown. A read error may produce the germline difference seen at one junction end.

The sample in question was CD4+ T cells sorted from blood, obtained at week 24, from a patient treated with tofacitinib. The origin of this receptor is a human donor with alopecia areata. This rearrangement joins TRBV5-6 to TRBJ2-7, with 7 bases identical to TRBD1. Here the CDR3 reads CASTLPRTGSDEQYF. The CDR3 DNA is TGTGCCAGCACCTTGCCCAGGACAGGATCTGACGAGCAGTACTTC. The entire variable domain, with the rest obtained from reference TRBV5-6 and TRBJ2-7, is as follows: DAGVTQSPTHLIKTRGQQVTLRCSPKSGHDTVSWYQQALGQGPQFIFQYYEEEERQRGNFPDRFSGHQFPNYSSELNVNALLLGDSALYLCASTLPRTGSDEQYFGPGTRLTVT.